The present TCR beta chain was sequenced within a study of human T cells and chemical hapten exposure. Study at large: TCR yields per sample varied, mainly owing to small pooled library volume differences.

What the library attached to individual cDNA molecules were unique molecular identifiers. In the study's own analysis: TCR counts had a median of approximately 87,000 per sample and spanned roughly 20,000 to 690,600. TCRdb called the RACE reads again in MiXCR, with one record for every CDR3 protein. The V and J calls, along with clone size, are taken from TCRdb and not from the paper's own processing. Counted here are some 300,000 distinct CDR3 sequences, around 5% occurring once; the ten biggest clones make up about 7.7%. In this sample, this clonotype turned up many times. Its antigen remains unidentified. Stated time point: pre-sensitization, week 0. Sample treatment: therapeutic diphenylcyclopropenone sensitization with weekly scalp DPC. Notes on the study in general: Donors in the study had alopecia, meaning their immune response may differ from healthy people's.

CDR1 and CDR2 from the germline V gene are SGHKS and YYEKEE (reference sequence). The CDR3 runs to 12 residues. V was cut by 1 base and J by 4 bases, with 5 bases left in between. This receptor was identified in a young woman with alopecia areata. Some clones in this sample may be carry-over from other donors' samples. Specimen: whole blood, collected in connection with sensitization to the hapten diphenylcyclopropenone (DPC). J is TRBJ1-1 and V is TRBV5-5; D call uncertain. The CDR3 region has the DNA TGTGCCAGCAGCTTGAGCGGCACTGAAGCTTTCTTT. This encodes CASSLSGTEAFF. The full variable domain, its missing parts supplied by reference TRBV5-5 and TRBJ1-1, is DAGVTQSPTHLIKTRGQQVTLRCSPISGHKSVSWYQQVLGQGPQFIFQYYEKEERGRGNFPDRFSARQFPNYSSELNVNALLLGDSALYLCASSLSGTEAFFGQGTRLTVV.